Listed below are T cell receptor beta chains from one sample, sequenced in a study of Ad26.COV2.S vaccination and SARS-CoV-2 variants. Sequenced by immunoSEQ multiplex PCR; TCRdb stores in-frame clones only, minus some. In the table there are 300,000 to 350,000 clones, over 80% of which are singletons. This sample comprised peripheral blood, obtained in a trial of Ad26.COV2.S vaccine versus placebo. These receptors were collected from a person between 18 and 65 years old who received the Ad26.COV2.S COVID-19 vaccine or a placebo. Both conserved end residues are part of each CDR3. D genes are given only for firm matches. Size values are once, few and many counts, or a class for expanded clones, and some rows have none.

d_call	clone_size	v_call	j_call	cdr3_nt	cdr3_aa
.	.	TRBV7-9	TRBJ2-1	TGTGCCAGCAGCTTAGATCCCGGAGGTCTCTACAATGAGCAGTTCTTC	CASSLDPGGLYNEQFF
TRBD1	.	TRBV6-5	TRBJ2-7	TGTGCCAGCAGTTACTGGGACAGCTCCTACGAGCAGTACTTC	CASSYWDSSYEQYF
.	.	TRBV29-1	TRBJ2-7	TGCAGCGTTGAAGGGGGTCTTTACGAGCAGTACTTC	CSVEGGLYEQYF
TRBD1	.	TRBV29-1	TRBJ2-7	TGCAGCGTAGGGACAGGGCCCTACGAGCAGTACTTC	CSVGTGPYEQYF
TRBD1	.	TRBV7-2	TRBJ1-2	TGTGCCAGCAGGCCAGGGGGAGGGCCCACGAGGTACACCTTC	CASRPGGGPTRYTF
TRBD1	.	TRBV27	TRBJ1-2	TGTGCCAGCAGTTTAAGCAGGGGGGGGAACTATGGCTACACCTTC	CASSLSRGGNYGYTF
.	.	TRBV3-1/TRBV3-2	TRBJ1-3	TGTGCCAGCAGCCAAGCCGGGACTGGAAACACCATATATTTT	CASSQAGTGNTIYF
.	.	TRBV2	TRBJ2-2	TGTGCCAGCAGCGTGACTAGGTCGAACACCGGGGAGCTGTTTTTT	CASSVTRSNTGELFF
.	.	TRBV3-1/TRBV3-2	TRBJ2-1	TGTGCCAGCAGCCAAGGGACTGCTCGTGGTGAGCAGTTCTTC	CASSQGTARGEQFF
.	.	TRBV5-4	TRBJ2-1	TGTGCCAGCAGCCCGACAACGGGTTACTACAATGAGCAGTTCTTC	CASSPTTGYYNEQFF
.	.	TRBV4-2	TRBJ1-6	TGTGCCAGCAGCCTTCCGGGGTCGAATTCACCCCTCCACTTT	CASSLPGSNSPLHF
.	.	TRBV5-4	TRBJ2-5	TGTGCCAGCAGCTTGGTCGGGAGAAGTGAAGAGACCCAGTACTTC	CASSLVGRSEETQYF
TRBD1	.	TRBV19	TRBJ1-2	TGTGCCAGTAGCCGGGACAGGGGGTCCACCTTTACTAACTATGGCTACACCTTC	CASSRDRGSTFTNYGYTF
.	.	TRBV11-2	TRBJ2-1	TGTGCCAGCACCGAAGGGTACGGAAACAATGAGCAGTTCTTC	CASTEGYGNNEQFF
TRBD1	.	TRBV5-4	TRBJ1-1	TGTGCCAGCAGCTTGGGACAGGGGGAAACTGAAGCTTTCTTT	CASSLGQGETEAFF
.	.	TRBV19	TRBJ2-1	TGTGCCAGTAAGGAAGGATACAATGAGCAGTTCTTC	CASKEGYNEQFF
TRBD1	.	TRBV5-1	TRBJ1-2	TGCGCCAGCAGTCAGACAGGGGTGGCCTATGGCTACACCTTC	CASSQTGVAYGYTF
TRBD1	once	TRBV16	TRBJ1-3	TGTGCCAGCAGCCCATGGACAGGGTACTCTGGAAACACCATATATTTT	CASSPWTGYSGNTIYF
.	.	TRBV6-6	TRBJ1-1	TGTGCCAGCAGTTACGTGGTGGACACTGAAGCTTTCTTT	CASSYVVDTEAFF
.	.	TRBV5-1	TRBJ2-5	TGCGCCAGCAGCCAAGACAGGTTCCAAGAGACCCAGTACTTC	CASSQDRFQETQYF
TRBD2	.	TRBV5-6	TRBJ2-1	TGTGCCAGCAGCTTTAGCGGGGGAACCTACAATGAGCAGTTCTTC	CASSFSGGTYNEQFF
TRBD1	once	TRBV18	TRBJ2-3	TGTGCCAGCTCACCTCGAACCAGGGGGTCAACAGATACGCAGTATTTT	CASSPRTRGSTDTQYF